The 21 T cell receptor beta chains given below trace back to one sample, sequenced in a study of blood T cell repertoires in COVID-19. Profiled with immunoSEQ multiplex PCR; TCRdb holds only in-frame clones, not every one. The profile shows around 220,000 clones, 85% to 90% of them singletons. The material sequenced was PBMCs or T cells enriched from blood (not recorded which). Source of these receptors: a man under 40 who had been exposed to COVID-19.

The chain employs TRBV7-2 and TRBJ1-5, with D perhaps TRBD1 (6 bases). The CDR3 has 14 residues. The germline V gene encodes CDR1 SGHTA and CDR2 FQGNSA. The V end was cut by 5 bases, the J end by 6 bases, with 14 bases between. The CDR3 DNA follows: TGTGCCAGCAGCCAAGGGAGGGGGGGTCAGCCCCAGCATTTT. The encoded protein is CASSQGRGGQPQHF. Together with reference TRBV7-2 and TRBJ1-5, the CDR3 gives the full variable domain: GAGVSQSPSNKVTEKGKDVELRCDPISGHTALYWYRQSLGQGLEFLIYFQGNSAPDKSGLPSDRFSAERTGGSVSTLTIQRTQQEDSAVYLCASSQGRGGQPQHFGDGTRLSIL.

V gene TRBV6-5 combines with J gene TRBJ2-7; 11 bases are shared with TRBD2. Trimming removed 5 bases from V and 3 bases from J; junction bases left unmatched: 3. CDR1 MNHEY and CDR2 SVGAGI come from the germline V gene. The CDR3 contains 14 residues. The CDR3 bases are TGTGCCAGCAGTCCAACTAGCGGGAGCTACGAGCAGTACTTC. Residues: CASSPTSGSYEQYF.

This chain connects TRBV29-1 to TRBJ2-3, with TRBD1 identical over 9 bases. Germline V gene lookup returns CDR1 SQVTM and CDR2 ANQGSEA. J lost 1 base, V lost 3 bases, and 2 bases had no gene match. CDR3 size: 14 residues. The CDR3 DNA reads as TGCAGCGTTGAGTACAGGGGGCGCACAGATACGCAGTATTTT. Translating it yields CSVEYRGRTDTQYF.

The CDR3 region has the DNA TGTGCCAGCAGTTTAGTAGTGGCGGACGAGCAGTACTTC. This gives the protein CASSLVVADEQYF. The rearrangement links TRBV12-3 or TRBV12-4 to TRBJ2-7; D remains unclear. Trimming cost V 1 base and J 5 bases, with 9 bases left between them. This CDR3 spans 13 amino acids.

V is TRBV27 and J is TRBJ1-4; 9 bases are shared with TRBD1. CDR1 and CDR2 from the germline V gene are MNHEY and SMNVEV (reference sequence). CDR3 length equals 15 residues. Trimming cost V 5 bases and J 6 bases; bases outside gene matches: 7. The CDR3 bases are TGTGCCAGCAGTGTAAACAGGGGGCGCGATGAAAAACTGTTTTTT. Translated, it gives CASSVNRGRDEKLFF.

This rearrangement joins TRBV6-6 to TRBJ2-3; a weak D match, TRBD2 (5 bases). Trimming stripped 5 bases from V and 6 bases from J, with 24 bases between. The CDR3 runs to 17 residues. In germline, CDR1 is MNHNY, CDR2 SVGAGI (reference sequence). CDR3 nucleotides: TGTGCCAGCAGTCGCACTCCCCCGAGCGAGGGAAGTGATACGCAGTATTTT. Protein product: CASSRTPPSEGSDTQYF.

The gene calls are TRBV29-1 and TRBJ2-5, with a tentative D call TRBD1 (5 bases). Germline V gene sequence: CDR1 SQVTM, CDR2 ANQGSEA. With 4 bases removed from V and 4 bases from J, the gap between germline ends came to 7 bases. The CDR3 is 11 residues long. CDR3 bases: TGCAGCGTTGCCAGGGCAGAGACCCAGTACTTC. Its protein is CSVARAETQYF.

The chain employs TRBV4-1 and TRBJ1-5, with D perhaps TRBD1 (6 bases). CDR1 and CDR2 (germline): MGHRA, YSYEKL. V was shortened by 4 bases and J by 4 bases, with 17 bases between the two germline ends. The length of the CDR3 is 16 residues. The CDR3 DNA is TGCGCCAGCAGCCCAGAAGAAAGACAGGCGAATCAGCCCCAGCATTTT. It encodes CASSPEERQANQPQHF.

The chain joins TRBV9 to TRBJ1-5; D is unclear. The CDR3 runs 13 residues. Germline assignment: CDR1 SGDLS and CDR2 YYNGEE. The V end was cut by 4 bases, the J end by 3 bases, with 8 bases between. The CDR3 nucleotides read TGTGCCAGCAGCCGGGATCCCAATCAGCCCCAGCATTTT. It codes for CASSRDPNQPQHF.

The chain couples TRBV9 to TRBJ2-1, with 10 bases aligning to TRBD1. After removal of 4 bases from V and 5 bases from J, the junction contained 6 bases not matched to a gene. The CDR3 loop spans 15 amino acids. Germline V lookup: CDR1 SGDLS, CDR2 YYNGEE. CDR3 amino acids: CASSPRDRGNNEQFF. The CDR3 nucleotides read TGTGCCAGCAGCCCTAGGGACAGGGGAAACAATGAGCAGTTCTTC. Variable domain in full (rest from reference TRBV9 and TRBJ2-1): DSGVTQTPKHLITATGQRVTLRCSPRSGDLSVYWYQQSLDQGLQFLIQYYNGEERAKGNILERFSAQQFPDLHSELNLSSLELGDSALYFCASSPRDRGNNEQFFGPGTRLTVL.

Here the CDR3 DNA reads TGTGCCAGCAGTCCCCCCGAGACAGGGGTTAAGGCTTTCTTT. This sequence encodes CASSPPETGVKAFF. The chain employs TRBV6-5 and TRBJ1-1, with 8 nucleotides matching TRBD1. The V gene's germline CDR1 is MNHEY and CDR2 SVGAGI. The CDR3 is made up of 14 amino acids. J lost 11 bases, V lost 5 bases, and 13 bases had no gene match.

V usage is TRBV11-2 and J usage is TRBJ2-1, with TRBD2 matching 7 bases. The CDR3 contains 16 residues. Germline V CDR1 and CDR2: SGHAT, FQNNGV. The V and J ends lost 5 bases and 9 bases, in that order; junction bases with no gene match: 16. The CDR3 here is CASSPTSGTAWREQFF. The CDR3 DNA sequence: TGTGCCAGCAGCCCTACGAGCGGGACGGCGTGGCGTGAGCAGTTCTTC.

The genes are TRBV29-1 and TRBJ1-4; D remains unclear. The V gene lost 6 bases and the J gene lost 5 bases, with 13 bases spanning the gap. This CDR3 contains 13 residues. Germline values: CDR1 SQVTM, CDR2 ANQGSEA. CDR3 region: CSVTLGENEKLFF. The CDR3 DNA follows: TGCAGCGTGACCTTAGGAGAGAATGAAAAACTGTTTTTT.

This chain joins TRBV30 and TRBJ2-2, with D possibly TRBD1 on 5 matching bases. CDR1 and CDR2 (germline): GTSNPN, SVGIG (reference sequence). V lost 7 bases to trimming and J lost 0 bases, with 6 bases between them. CDR3 length equals 12 residues. CDR3 DNA: TGTGCCTTGACAGCGAACACCGGGGAGCTGTTTTTT. This encodes CALTANTGELFF.

The chain joins TRBV12-2 to TRBJ2-6; the table's D call TRBD1 went unverified against the DNA. TRBV12-2 is a pseudogene. The CDR3 consists of 19 residues. CDR3 protein: CASRPKSAGGAGRANVLTF. The CDR3 DNA sequence: TGTGCAAGTCGCCCAAAGTCGGCAGGGGGCGCGGGTAGGGCCAACGTCCTGACTTTC.

The gene calls are TRBV19 and TRBJ2-3, with D tentatively TRBD2 (6 bases). The CDR3 runs to 14 residues. Looked up from germline, CDR1 is LNHDA and CDR2 is SQIVND (reference sequence). Trimming cost V 3 bases and J 7 bases, with 14 bases left between them. The CDR3: CASSMRGAGYTQYF. For the CDR3, the DNA is TGTGCCAGTAGTATGAGGGGCGCGGGGTATACGCAGTATTTT.

This sequence joins TRBV10-1 and TRBJ1-1, with D unclear. There are 13 residues in the CDR3. With 4 bases removed from V and 2 bases from J, the gap between germline ends came to 8 bases. Germline V lookup: CDR1 WNHNN, CDR2 SYGVQD (reference sequence). The CDR3 is CASSGGINTEAFF. In nucleotides, the CDR3 is TGCGCCAGCAGTGGAGGGATAAACACTGAAGCTTTCTTT.

The rearrangement uses TRBV3-1 (or the pseudogene TRBV3-2) and TRBJ2-4, with a weak D call TRBD2 (7 bases). V was trimmed by 1 base and J by 7 bases, leaving 11 bases between them. Per the germline V gene, CDR1 is LGHDT and CDR2 is YNNKEL (reference sequence). The CDR3 is made up of 14 amino acids. The CDR3 loop is CASSQGGGWNIQYF. CDR3 DNA: TGTGCCAGCAGCCAAGGGGGGGGCTGGAACATTCAGTACTTC.

The chain couples TRBV20-1 to TRBJ2-7, with D uncertain. Between the trimmed V and J ends, which lost 3 bases and 2 bases, there was a span of 11 bases. The germline gives CDR1 DFQATT, CDR2 SNEGSKA (reference sequence). CDR3 length: 13 residues. The CDR3 DNA follows: TGCAGTGCTAGTTTTAGTATGACCTACGAGCAGTACTTC. Protein: CSASFSMTYEQYF.

CDR3 in amino acids: CAWSTGQYGYTF. CDR3 sequence (DNA): TGTGCCTGGAGTACCGGACAGTATGGCTACACCTTC. The rearrangement joins TRBV30 to TRBJ1-2; D is perhaps TRBD1 (6 bases). This CDR3 region has 12 residues. Germline V lookup: CDR1 GTSNPN, CDR2 SVGIG (reference sequence). Trimming left V 2 bases short and J 5 bases short, with 9 bases between.

This chain joins TRBV12-2 and TRBJ2-5; TRBD2, the D gene given by the table, was not confirmed from the DNA. TRBV12-2 represents a pseudogene. The CDR3 extends over 15 amino acids. CDR3 sequence (DNA): TGTGCAAGTCGCTTCCTAGCGGGGGGTCAAGAGACCCAGTACTTC. Translation gives CASRFLAGGQETQYF.